Here is one TCR beta chain with its context. Its antigen is as yet unknown. The data were obtained in a study of blood T cells in healthy people across ages. The study's findings and limits: Diversity estimates drawn from one million T cells were deemed underestimates. Across the age range, TCR beta diversity per million T cells fell in a roughly linear way.

Donors each provided ten milliliters of peripheral blood. The germline CDR1 and CDR2 sequences are LGHNA and YSLEER. This CDR3 is 14 amino acids long. Combining a sample-barcoded 5' primer with a J-beta primer mix, a second PCR ran for roughly 7 to 12 cycles. From the 5' RACE reads, TCRdb called clonotypes with MiXCR, one entry per CDR3 protein. The table records over a million distinct CDR3 sequences, approximately 25% of them present only once. These sequences were also reported in another study, on T cells of mothers and their children.

Source material: blood. The sequence came from a girl aged 2-10 years in good health. This chain links TRBV4-3 with TRBJ2-5; D ambiguous. The DNA end lines up better with TRBJ2-1; the J call may be wrong. The CDR3 DNA is TGCGCCAGCAGCCAAGATAGCCCGGCGGATGAGCAGTTCTTC. Translated: CASSQDSPADEQFF.